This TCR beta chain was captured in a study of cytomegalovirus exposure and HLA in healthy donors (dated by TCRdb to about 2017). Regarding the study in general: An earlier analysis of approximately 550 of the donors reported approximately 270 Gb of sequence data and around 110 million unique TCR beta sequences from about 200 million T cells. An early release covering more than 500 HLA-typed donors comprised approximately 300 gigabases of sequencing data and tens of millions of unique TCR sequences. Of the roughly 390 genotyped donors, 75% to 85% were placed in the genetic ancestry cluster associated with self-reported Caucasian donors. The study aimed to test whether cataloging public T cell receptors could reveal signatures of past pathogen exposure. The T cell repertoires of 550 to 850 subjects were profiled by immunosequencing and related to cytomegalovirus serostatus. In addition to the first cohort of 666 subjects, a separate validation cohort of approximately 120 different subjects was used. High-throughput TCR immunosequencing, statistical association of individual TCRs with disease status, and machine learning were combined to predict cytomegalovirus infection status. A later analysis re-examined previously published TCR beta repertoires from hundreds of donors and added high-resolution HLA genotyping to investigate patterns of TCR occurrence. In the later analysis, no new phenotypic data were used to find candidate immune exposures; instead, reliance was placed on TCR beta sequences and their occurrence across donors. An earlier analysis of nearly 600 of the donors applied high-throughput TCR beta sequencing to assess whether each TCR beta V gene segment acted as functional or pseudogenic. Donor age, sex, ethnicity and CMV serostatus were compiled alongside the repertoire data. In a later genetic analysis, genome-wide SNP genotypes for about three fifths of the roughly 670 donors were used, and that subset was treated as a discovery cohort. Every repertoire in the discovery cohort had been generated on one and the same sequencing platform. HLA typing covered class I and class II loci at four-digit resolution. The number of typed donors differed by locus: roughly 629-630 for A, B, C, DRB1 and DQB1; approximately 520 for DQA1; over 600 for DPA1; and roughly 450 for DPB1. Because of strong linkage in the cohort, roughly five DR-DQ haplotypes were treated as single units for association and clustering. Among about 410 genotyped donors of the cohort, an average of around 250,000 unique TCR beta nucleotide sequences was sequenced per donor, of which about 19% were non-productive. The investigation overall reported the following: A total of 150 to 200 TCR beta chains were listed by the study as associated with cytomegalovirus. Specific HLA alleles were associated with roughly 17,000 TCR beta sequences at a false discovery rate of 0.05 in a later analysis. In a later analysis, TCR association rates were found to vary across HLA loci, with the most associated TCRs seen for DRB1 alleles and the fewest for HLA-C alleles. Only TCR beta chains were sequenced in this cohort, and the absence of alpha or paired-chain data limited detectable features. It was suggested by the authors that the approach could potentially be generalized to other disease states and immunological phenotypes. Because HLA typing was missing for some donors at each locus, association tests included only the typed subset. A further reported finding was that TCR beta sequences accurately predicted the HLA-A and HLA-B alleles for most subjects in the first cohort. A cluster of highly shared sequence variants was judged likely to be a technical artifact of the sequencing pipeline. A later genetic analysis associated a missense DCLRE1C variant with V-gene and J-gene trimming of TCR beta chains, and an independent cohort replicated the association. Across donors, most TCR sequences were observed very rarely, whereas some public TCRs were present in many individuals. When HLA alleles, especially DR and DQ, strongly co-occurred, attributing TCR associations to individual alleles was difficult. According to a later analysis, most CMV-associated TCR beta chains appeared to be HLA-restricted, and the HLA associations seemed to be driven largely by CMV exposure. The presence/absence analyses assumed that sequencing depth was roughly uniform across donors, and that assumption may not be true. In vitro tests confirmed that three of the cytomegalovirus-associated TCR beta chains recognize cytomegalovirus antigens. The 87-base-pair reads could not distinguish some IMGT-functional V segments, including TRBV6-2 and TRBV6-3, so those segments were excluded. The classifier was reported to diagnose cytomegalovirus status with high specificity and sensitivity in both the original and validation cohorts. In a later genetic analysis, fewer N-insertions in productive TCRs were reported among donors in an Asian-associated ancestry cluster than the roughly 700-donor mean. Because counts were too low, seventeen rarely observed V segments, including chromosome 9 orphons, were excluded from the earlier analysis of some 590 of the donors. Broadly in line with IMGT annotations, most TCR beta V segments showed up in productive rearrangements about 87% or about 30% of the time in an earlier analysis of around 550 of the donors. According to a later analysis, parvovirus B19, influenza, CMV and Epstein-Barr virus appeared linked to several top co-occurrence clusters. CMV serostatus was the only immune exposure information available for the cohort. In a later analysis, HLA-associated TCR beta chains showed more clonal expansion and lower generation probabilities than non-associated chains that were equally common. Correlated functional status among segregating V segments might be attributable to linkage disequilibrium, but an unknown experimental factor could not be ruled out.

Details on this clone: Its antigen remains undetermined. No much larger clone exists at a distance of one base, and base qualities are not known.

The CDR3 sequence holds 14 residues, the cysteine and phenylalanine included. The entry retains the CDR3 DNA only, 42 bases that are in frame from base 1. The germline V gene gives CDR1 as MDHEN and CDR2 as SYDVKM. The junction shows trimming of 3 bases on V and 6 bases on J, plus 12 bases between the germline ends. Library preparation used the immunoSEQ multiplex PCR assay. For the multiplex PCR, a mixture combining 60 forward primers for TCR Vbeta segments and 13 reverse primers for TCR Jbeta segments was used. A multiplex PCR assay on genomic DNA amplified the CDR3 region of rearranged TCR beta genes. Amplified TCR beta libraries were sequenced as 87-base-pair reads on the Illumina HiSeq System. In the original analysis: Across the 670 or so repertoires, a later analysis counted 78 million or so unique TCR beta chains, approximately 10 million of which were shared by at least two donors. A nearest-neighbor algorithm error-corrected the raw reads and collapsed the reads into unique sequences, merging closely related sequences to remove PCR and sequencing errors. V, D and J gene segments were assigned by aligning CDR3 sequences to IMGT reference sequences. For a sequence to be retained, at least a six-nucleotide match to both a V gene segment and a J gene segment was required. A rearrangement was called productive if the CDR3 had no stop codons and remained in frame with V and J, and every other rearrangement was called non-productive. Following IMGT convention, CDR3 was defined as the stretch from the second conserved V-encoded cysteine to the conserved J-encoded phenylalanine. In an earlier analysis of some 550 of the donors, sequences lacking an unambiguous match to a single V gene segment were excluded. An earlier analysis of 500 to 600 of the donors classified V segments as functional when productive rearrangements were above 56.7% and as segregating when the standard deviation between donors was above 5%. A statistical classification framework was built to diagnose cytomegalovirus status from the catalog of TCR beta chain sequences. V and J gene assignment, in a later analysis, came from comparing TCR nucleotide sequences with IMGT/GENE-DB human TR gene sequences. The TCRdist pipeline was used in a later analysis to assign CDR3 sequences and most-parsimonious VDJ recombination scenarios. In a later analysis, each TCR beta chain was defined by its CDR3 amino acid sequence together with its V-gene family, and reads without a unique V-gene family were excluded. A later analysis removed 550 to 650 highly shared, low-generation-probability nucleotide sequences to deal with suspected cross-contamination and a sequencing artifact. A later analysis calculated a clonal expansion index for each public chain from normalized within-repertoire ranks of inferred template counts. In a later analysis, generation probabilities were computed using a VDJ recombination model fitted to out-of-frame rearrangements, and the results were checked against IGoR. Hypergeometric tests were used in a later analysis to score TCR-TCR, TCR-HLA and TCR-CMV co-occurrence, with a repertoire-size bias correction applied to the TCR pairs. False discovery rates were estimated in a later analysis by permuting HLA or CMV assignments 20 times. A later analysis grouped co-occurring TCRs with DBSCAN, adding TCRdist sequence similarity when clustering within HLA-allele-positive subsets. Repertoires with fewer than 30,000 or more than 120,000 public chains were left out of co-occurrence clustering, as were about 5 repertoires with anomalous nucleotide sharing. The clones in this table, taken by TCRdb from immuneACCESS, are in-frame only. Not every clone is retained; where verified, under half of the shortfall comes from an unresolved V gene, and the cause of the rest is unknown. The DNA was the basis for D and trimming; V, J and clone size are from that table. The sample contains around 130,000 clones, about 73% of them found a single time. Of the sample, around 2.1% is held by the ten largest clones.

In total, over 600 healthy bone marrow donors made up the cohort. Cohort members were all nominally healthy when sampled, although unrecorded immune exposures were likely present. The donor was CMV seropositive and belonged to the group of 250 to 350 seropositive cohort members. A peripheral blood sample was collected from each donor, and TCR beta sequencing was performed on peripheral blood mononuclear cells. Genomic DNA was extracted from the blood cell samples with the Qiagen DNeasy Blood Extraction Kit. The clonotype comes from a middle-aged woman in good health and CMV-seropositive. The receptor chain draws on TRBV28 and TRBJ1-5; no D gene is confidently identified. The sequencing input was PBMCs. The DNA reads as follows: TGTGCCAGCAGTTTCAGCCGGGAGTCTCAGCCCCAGCATTTT. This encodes CASSFSRESQPQHF.